Below, one TCR beta chain is given with its context. Its antigen is currently unknown. This sample is part of a study of T-cell memory formation after mild COVID-19. About the research overall: TCR clusters were mostly confined to one donor each.

The 5'RACE method, run with constant-segment primers, produced TCR alpha and TCR beta cDNA libraries (carrying sample barcodes and UMIs). TCRdb called the 5' RACE reads again in MiXCR, with one record for every CDR3 protein. The profile shows about 290,000 distinct CDR3 sequences, approximately 15% of them singletons. Findings of the study overall: CD4+ bias marked clones expanding day 15 to 37, unlike balanced contracting clones. Researchers report contracting CD4+ clones mostly in CM and EM, with CD8+ clones in EMRA.

This CDR3 is 12 amino acids long. The ends were cut back, 8 bases at V and 4 bases at J, with 11 bases in the middle. Germline V CDR1 and CDR2: MNHEY, SVGEGT. The rearrangement uses TRBV6-2 or TRBV6-3 and TRBJ1-2; D possibly corresponds to TRBD1 (6 bases). This receptor was taken from a man aged 18-30 years who had mild COVID-19 (a few samples of this study predate the infection). Cell type and time point are not known. The specimen sequenced was PBMCs or a T cell subset sorted from them (not recorded which). The CDR3 is CASWEGVYGYTF. The CDR3 DNA reads TGTGCCAGCTGGGAGGGGGTCTATGGCTACACCTTC.